The entry that follows covers one T cell receptor beta chain sequence. The data were obtained in a study of blood T cell repertoires in COVID-19. Background on the study: T cells, B-cell-depleted T cells, or PBMCs provided the cDNA or gDNA that served as material.

Participant ages covered about 18 to 100 years across 24 US areas. Each participant's cohort was designated according to participant-reported clinical history. The CDR3 is 16 residues long. CDR1 LNHDA and CDR2 SQIVND come from the germline V gene (reference sequence). After removal of 3 bases from V and 2 bases from J, the junction contained 5 bases not matched to a gene. Original handling: Amplification of reference gene primers was used by the study to estimate nucleated cell counts. Sequencing used immunoSEQ multiplex PCR; TCRdb keeps in-frame clones, though not all of them. V and J calls plus clone size are reproduced from that table; the DNA served to infer D and trimming. The table lists approximately 220,000 clones, roughly 90% of them singletons.

This clonotype originated in a woman in her forties with acute COVID-19. The J gene is TRBJ2-2, the V gene TRBV19, with TRBD1 matching 8 bases. Sequencing was carried out using PBMCs or T cells enriched from blood (not recorded which). The CDR3 sequence is CASSMWGQANTGELFF. The CDR3 region has the DNA TGTGCCAGTAGTATGTGGGGACAGGCTAACACCGGGGAGCTGTTTTTT.